A single T cell receptor beta chain is shown here with its context. The antigen it recognizes is unknown. No base qualities exist here, and no much larger clone lies one base off it. CDR1 LGHNA and CDR2 YNFKEQ are derived from the germline V gene. The CDR3 goes from the cysteine to the phenylalanine over 18 residues. The kept DNA is CDR3 alone, 54 bases in frame from the first base. The germline V and J ends show losses of 0 bases and 4 bases respectively, and no gene match explains 8 bases of the junction. The data originate from a study of shared T cell receptors in the human thymus (dated by TCRdb to the early 2020s). Regarding the study in general: The study investigated the way shared, self-reactive T-cell receptor alpha chains are produced in the human thymus.

Library preparation was by the immunoSEQ multiplex PCR assay. The table was pulled from immuneACCESS by TCRdb, which kept in-frame rearrangements only. Such tables lose some clones; where checked, under half of the loss comes from unresolved V genes, and the rest has no known cause. Here the sample has 720,000 or so clones; approximately 85% occur a single time. The ten biggest clones cover 0.0095% to 0.011% of the sample. These data also featured in a second study, about human thymus T cells. The second publication reports: Immunologically healthy infants undergoing open corrective cardiac surgery for congenital heart defects in Finland were used as donors. Thymus tissue was obtained as surgical resects removed during corrective cardiac surgery. Both the thymic and the peripheral blood repertoires appeared to show biased V and J gene segment usage. The related research found that thymic TCR repertoires overlapped highly between unrelated individuals. The study used roughly eight infant thymus samples plus four related peripheral blood samples to characterize TCR alpha and beta repertoires. Donor ages ranging from about 6 to 250 days were recorded, and roughly six male and a couple of female infants were included in the cohort. After being mechanically released from the tissue, thymocytes were kept at -70 degrees C in pellets of about 8.5-32 million cells. A QIAsymphony instrument was used to extract genomic DNA from the frozen cell pellets. The immunoSEQ multiplex PCR assay was used to amplify the TCRB and TCRAD loci from a standardized quantity of quality-controlled genomic DNA. The amplicons spanned the V(D)J region and were long enough to cover the CDR3 and allow V and J genes to be identified. Through the commercial immunoSEQ service, the amplicons were sequenced on an Illumina platform. Primer bias and sequencing errors were corrected as previously described, and TCRAD and TCRB definitions were based on the IMGT database. The repertoires were analysed using immunoSEQ Analyzer 3.0 and VDJTools for basic statistics, V/J segment usage, diversity estimates, rarefaction and pairwise overlap. Chao1, ChaoE, Efron-Thisted, Shannon and inverse Simpson indices were used to estimate diversity, which was also estimated on datasets down-sampled to the smallest sample. For repertoire overlap, CDR3 nucleotide sequence, V gene and J gene had to match strictly, and clustering was done by Jaccard-based multidimensional scaling. On average, thymus samples gave 750,000 to 1,000,000 unique TCRB clonotypes, whereas blood samples gave some 84,000.

The receptor was derived from a girl younger than two with a congenital heart defect. Donor details come from another sample of the same person, matched by shared clones. Sequencing input: thymocytes. This receptor chain uses TRBV4-2 and TRBJ2-2; the junction holds 10 bases that match TRBD2. Here is the DNA: TGTGCCAGCAGCCAAGAGTCTGAGCGGGGGGGCCCCACCGGGGAGCTGTTTTTT. Translated, this is CASSQESERGGPTGELFF.